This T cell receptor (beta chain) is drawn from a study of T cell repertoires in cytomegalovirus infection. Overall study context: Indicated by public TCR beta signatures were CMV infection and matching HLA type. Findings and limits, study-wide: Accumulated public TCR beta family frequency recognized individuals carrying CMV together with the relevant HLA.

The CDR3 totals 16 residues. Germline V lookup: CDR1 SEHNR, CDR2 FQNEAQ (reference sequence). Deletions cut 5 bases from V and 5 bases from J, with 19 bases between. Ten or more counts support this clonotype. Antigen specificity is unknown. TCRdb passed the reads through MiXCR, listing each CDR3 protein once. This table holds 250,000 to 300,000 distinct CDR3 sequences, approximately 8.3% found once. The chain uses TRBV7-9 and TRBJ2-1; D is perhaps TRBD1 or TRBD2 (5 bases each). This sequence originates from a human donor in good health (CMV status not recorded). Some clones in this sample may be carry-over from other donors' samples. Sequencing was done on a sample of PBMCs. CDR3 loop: CASSRRRQGADNEQFF. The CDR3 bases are TGTGCCAGCAGCCGCCGGCGGCAGGGAGCCGACAATGAGCAGTTCTTC.